Listed below are T cell receptor beta chains from one sample, sequenced in a study of blood T cell repertoires in COVID-19. This table comes from immunoSEQ multiplex PCR, and its TCRdb copy is limited to in-frame clones, with some not included. The data contain about 76,000 clones, about 80% of them seen just once; the ten biggest clones take up approximately 12%. The sample comprised peripheral blood. These receptors originate from a human donor in a cohort sampled during active COVID-19. CDR3s include the opening cysteine and the closing phenylalanine or tryptophan. A D gene is named only where the DNA matches it firmly. A clone size is listed for some rows: how often the clone was seen (once, few, many), or a class if it is expanded.

TRBV7-8	NA	TRBJ1-5	NA	TGTGCCAGCAGCCGAGGGGGGGGGAATCAGCCCCAGCATTTT	CASSRGGGNQPQHF
TRBV30	NA	TRBJ1-2	NA	TGTGCCTGGAGGGAGGGGAACTATGGCTACACCTTC	CAWREGNYGYTF
TRBV7-9	NA	TRBJ1-3	NA	TGTGCCAGCAGCTTAGAACGCAGGCCTGGAAACACCATATATTTT	CASSLERRPGNTIYF
TRBV9	NA	TRBJ1-6	TRBD1	TGTGCCAGCACTGGACAGGAGAGCTCCTATAATTCACCCCTCCACTTT	CASTGQESSYNSPLHF
TRBV9	NA	TRBJ2-2	NA	TGTGCCAGCAGCGTAGCTCCTAGCGTGGCCGGGGAGCTGTTTTTT	CASSVAPSVAGELFF
TRBV6-2/TRBV6-3	few	TRBJ2-7	TRBD1	TGTGCCAGCAGTAGGGACAGGGGCGGATACGAGCAGTACTTC	CASSRDRGGYEQYF
TRBV7-9	NA	TRBJ2-6	NA	TGTGCCAGCAGCTCGTCTGGGGCCAACGTCCTGACTTTC	CASSSSGANVLTF
TRBV5-4	NA	TRBJ1-1	NA	TGTGCCAGCAGCTTGGACAGGACCACTGAAGCTTTCTTT	CASSLDRTTEAFF
TRBV10-3	NA	TRBJ2-1	TRBD2	TGTGCCATCAGTGAATCACCCGGGACTAGCGGGAGGAATGAGCAGTTCTTC	CAISESPGTSGRNEQFF
TRBV7-2	NA	TRBJ2-3	NA	TGTGCCAGCAGCTTTGTCAGAAGCGGAGATACGCAGTATTTT	CASSFVRSGDTQYF
TRBV7-2	NA	TRBJ1-4	NA	TGTGCCAGCAGCCGCGTTCGCGGTTTGACGGATGAAAAACTGTTTTTT	CASSRVRGLTDEKLFF
TRBV21-1	NA	TRBJ2-5	NA	TGTGCCAGCAGCAAAGGCCTTACAGGGCTGGAGACCCAGTACTTC	CASSKGLTGLETQYF
TRBV7-2	NA	TRBJ2-5	NA	TGTGCCAGCAGCCGCGCCCCCCAAGAGACCCAGTACTTC	CASSRAPQETQYF
TRBV3-1/TRBV3-2	NA	TRBJ1-1	TRBD1	TGTGCCAGCAGCCAAAAACAGGGGGCAGGCACTGAAGCTTTCTTT	CASSQKQGAGTEAFF
TRBV7-2	NA	TRBJ1-2	NA	TGTGCCAGCAGCGGAGTCTGGGGGGATGGCTACACCTTC	CASSGVWGDGYTF
TRBV6-5	NA	TRBJ1-5	NA	TGTGCCAGCAGTTACTCGACTCAGCTGGGTAATCAGCCCCAGCATTTT	CASSYSTQLGNQPQHF
TRBV6-5	NA	TRBJ2-7	NA	TGTGCCAGCAGTTACGCAGGGTCCTACGAGCAGTACTTC	CASSYAGSYEQYF
TRBV5-6	NA	TRBJ1-2	TRBD1	TGTGCCAGCTCGGAAGGACAGGGCGGATATGGCTACACCTTC	CASSEGQGGYGYTF
TRBV6-5	NA	TRBJ1-6	NA	TGTGCCAGCAGTTATCGGGGAGGGCCCCTCCACTTT	CASSYRGGPLHF
TRBV19	NA	TRBJ2-2	TRBD1	TGTGCCAGTAGCCCCCGGGACAGAAACACCGGGGAGCTGTTTTTT	CASSPRDRNTGELFF
TRBV24-1	NA	TRBJ2-2	NA	TGTGCCACCAGTGCCCGGGACACTAACACCGGGGAGCTGTTTTTT	CATSARDTNTGELFF
TRBV5-1	NA	TRBJ1-1	TRBD1	TGCGCCAGCAGCACCGGGACAGGGGCGAGGAGGACTGAAGCTTTCTTT	CASSTGTGARRTEAFF
TRBV29-1	NA	TRBJ1-5	TRBD1	TGCAGCGTTAGAACAGGGGGTCGGAATCAGCCCCAGCATTTT	CSVRTGGRNQPQHF
TRBV5-1	NA	TRBJ1-2	TRBD1	TGCGCCAGCAGCTTCTTCCCGGGACAGGCGAACTATGGCTACACCTTC	CASSFFPGQANYGYTF
TRBV9	NA	TRBJ2-3	TRBD2	TGTGCCAGCAGCGTAGCCGGGCTAGCGGGGGGGCTTCAAGGCACAGATACGCAGTATTTT	CASSVAGLAGGLQGTDTQYF
TRBV6-5	once	TRBJ1-3	TRBD1	TGTGCCAGCAGGGTGACAGGGTTTGGAAACACCATATATTTT	CASRVTGFGNTIYF
TRBV18	NA	TRBJ1-5	NA	TGTGCCAGCTCACCTGACACACTTAATCAGCCCCAGCATTTT	CASSPDTLNQPQHF
TRBV5-1	NA	TRBJ1-1	NA	TGCGCCAGCACCCTGGGACAGAACACTGAAGCTTTCTTT	CASTLGQNTEAFF
TRBV11-3	NA	TRBJ2-1	NA	TGTGCCAGCAGCCCATTGAGGGAGAGCTCCTACAATGAGCAGTTCTTC	CASSPLRESSYNEQFF
TRBV2	once	TRBJ2-3	TRBD2	TGTGCCAGCCGACTAGCGGGAGGTAGCGATACGCAGTATTTT	CASRLAGGSDTQYF
TRBV7-2	NA	TRBJ2-7	TRBD2	TGTGCCAGCAGCTGGGGACTAGCGGGGGGCCAGAAGATCTACGAGCAGTACTTC	CASSWGLAGGQKIYEQYF